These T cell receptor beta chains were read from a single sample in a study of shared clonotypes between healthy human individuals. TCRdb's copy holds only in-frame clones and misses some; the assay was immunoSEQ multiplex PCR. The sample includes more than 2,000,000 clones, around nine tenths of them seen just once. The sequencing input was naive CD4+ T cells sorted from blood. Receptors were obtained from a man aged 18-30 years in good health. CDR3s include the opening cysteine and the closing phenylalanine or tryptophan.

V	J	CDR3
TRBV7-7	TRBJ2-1	CASSLAQSSYNEQFF
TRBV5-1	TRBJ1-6	CASSLSFDSPLHF
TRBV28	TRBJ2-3	CASGGLGGGTDTQYF
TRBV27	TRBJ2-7	CASSLRDRGLYEQYF
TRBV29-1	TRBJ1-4	CSVATSTNEKLFF
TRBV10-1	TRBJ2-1	CASAPDSTMKQFF
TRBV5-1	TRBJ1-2	CASSLAPQMPNYGYTF
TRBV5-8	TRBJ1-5	CASSFGQGSNQPQHF
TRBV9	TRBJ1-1	CASSVSDRGAEAFF
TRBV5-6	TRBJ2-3	CASSPLARRGLVTDTQYF
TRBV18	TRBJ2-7	CASSQGTPSVLYEQYF
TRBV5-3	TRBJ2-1	CARGRASPLEQFF
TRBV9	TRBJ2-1	CASSGTSAYNEQFF
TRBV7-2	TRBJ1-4	CASSLVAGEKLFF
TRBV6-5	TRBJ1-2	CASSHRDSPYGYTF
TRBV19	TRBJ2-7	CASSTTHGRYEQYF
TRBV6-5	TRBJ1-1	CASSRGNTEAFF
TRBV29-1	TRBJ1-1	CSVEAGQVNTEAFF
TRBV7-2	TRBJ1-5	CASSSQDSNQPQHF
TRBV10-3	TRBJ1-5	CAISDLSNQPQHF
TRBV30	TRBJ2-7	CAWSGAYEQYF
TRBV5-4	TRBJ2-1	CASSSSGQDYEQFF